This TCR beta chain derives from a study of blood T cells in healthy people across ages. A remark on this clonotype: What it binds is not known.

Findings of the study overall: Higher diversity and more naive CD4+ cells were features of long-lived donors, compared to aged donors.

A J-beta primer mix and a sample-barcoded 5' primer were used in a second PCR of roughly 7 to 12 cycles. Carrying 12 random nucleotides, a template-switch adaptor labeled each individual cDNA molecule. Using its own MiXCR run on the 5' RACE reads, TCRdb lists one record per CDR3 protein. The table has 700,000 to 850,000 distinct CDR3 sequences, about 53% seen once; the top ten hold about 38%. Germline CDR1 reads DFQATT; CDR2 reads SNEGSKA (reference sequence). The CDR3 runs 15 residues. Losses at the gene ends were 3 bases for V and 10 bases for J; bases not matched to a gene: 13. The chain recombines TRBV20-1 with TRBJ1-5, with 9 bases lining up with TRBD1. The sequencing sample was made of blood. This clonotype was obtained from a man older than 75 in good health. The CDR3 spells CSASGQGNKVHPQHF. CDR3 bases: TGCAGTGCTAGTGGACAGGGGAATAAGGTTCATCCCCAGCATTTT.